This TCR beta chain was retrieved from a study of neoadjuvant anti-PD-1 for oral cavity cancer (dated by TCRdb to the early 2020s). In the study overall: Three to four biweekly doses of nivolumab at 3 mg/kg were mostly administered to patients before curative-intent surgical resection. Patients without progression received a fourth nivolumab dose around day 43 and underwent definitive surgical resection on days 50-56. Under RECIST 1.1, a patient counted as a responder if showing complete response, partial response or stable disease, and as a non-responder if showing progression. The parent correlative cohort had about 11 patients and a response rate of approximately 30%.

Unmatched junction bases come to 5, with V trimmed by 5 bases and J by 10 bases. Its CDR3 holds 12 amino acids, cysteine through phenylalanine. The entry retains the CDR3 DNA only, 36 bases that are in frame from base 1. CDR1 and CDR2, per the germline V gene, are SGHNT and YENEEA. Explained via the paper, the time point label denotes: after neoadjuvant nivolumab, at surgical resection. Patients were newly diagnosed with stage II-IVA oral cavity squamous cell carcinoma and had received no prior systemic or radiation treatment. The cohort consisted of patients with HPV-negative, locally advanced oral cavity squamous cell carcinoma. Peripheral blood mononuclear cells were analyzed directly, without maintenance or expansion in culture. The samples were drawn from a longitudinal correlative study tied to a single-arm phase II trial testing neoadjuvant nivolumab in oral cavity squamous cell carcinoma. Subject-matched pre- and post-treatment PBMCs and tumors from three responders and three non-responders were subjected to genomic DNA-based TCRbeta sequencing. Peripheral blood mononuclear cells were collected before nivolumab treatment and were collected again after treatment, at the time of surgery. The Maxwell RSC DNA from Cells kit was used to isolate genomic DNA from PBMCs.

What the authors observed across the whole study: Higher pretreatment blood Treg/Th17 ratios correlated with higher pretreatment blood TCRbeta clonality and lower post-treatment tumor TCRbeta clonality. The TCR analyses had only a few patients in each response group, and the authors called for validation in larger cohorts. After neoadjuvant nivolumab, T cell clonality (Gini index) in PBMCs was significantly higher in non-responders than in responders.

This clone qualifies as medium-sized (0.01 to 0.1%). No antigen is known for it. Per-base quality was not reported, and no clone a single base away is much larger than it. For deep sequencing of PBMC libraries, mostly 450 to 500 ng of input genomic DNA was used, and six replicates were run per sample. TCRbeta libraries were prepared with the immunoSEQ hsTCRbeta kit according to the manufacturer's instructions. Sequencing of the completed libraries took place using an Illumina NovaSeq 6000 S4 flow cell after they had been pooled to approximately 3 nM. The study's processing was this. The immunoSEQ Analyzer handled quality control and preprocessing of the raw data. The analysis was restricted to productive rearrangements, with each unique CDR3 amino acid sequence defining a clonotype. Repertoire clonality was estimated as the Gini-Simpson index, which was calculated using the R package tcR. Student's t test was used to compare Gini indices, while Pearson correlation assessed associations with tumor size change. In TCRdb, the immuneACCESS table is reduced to in-frame sequences with V and J assigned. These tables do not hold every clone; where another copy was compared, an unresolved V gene accounts for under half, and the others remain unexplained. The V and J calls and the clone size are those of that table, but D and trimming were determined from the DNA. This sample comprises some 70,000 clones, 70% to 90% of them detected only once. The ten largest make up roughly 3.4% of the sample.

This TCR was sampled from a person aged 40 to 85 with oral cavity squamous cell carcinoma. Sequencing was performed on PBMCs, taken after nivolumab (anti-PD-1) treatment. The V gene is TRBV11-3 and the J gene is TRBJ2-1; the junction holds 7 bases that match TRBD2. This receptor has the CDR3 CASSARAGEQFF. At the DNA level, the sequence is TGTGCCAGCAGCGCCCGAGCGGGAGAGCAGTTCTTC. Reference TRBV11-3 and TRBJ2-1 proteins supply the regions before and after the CDR3; the full variable domain is: EAGVVQSPRYKIIEKKQPVAFWCNPISGHNTLYWYLQNLGQGPELLIRYENEEAVDDSQLPKDRFSAERLKGVDSTLKIQPAELGDSAVYLCASSARAGEQFFGPGTRLTVL.